A selection of T cell receptor beta chains follows, all from one sample in a study of T cell changes during pregnancy in multiple sclerosis. Libraries were prepared by immunoSEQ multiplex PCR; TCRdb keeps only in-frame clonotypes and omits some of them. The sample includes roughly 20,000 clones, around 90% of them seen just once. The specimen was CD8+ T cells from peripheral blood mononuclear cells, collected in the third trimester of pregnancy. The receptors here all came from a female donor in good health, enrolled as a control in a pregnancy study. The CDR3 runs from the conserved cysteine through the conserved F or W.

TRBJ1-1 | TRBV18 | CASSLDTEAFF
TRBJ1-3 | TRBV21-1 | CASSRDAGDSGNTIYF
TRBJ2-7 | TRBV5-8 | CASSSDRGRVDEQYF
TRBJ2-1 | TRBV5-6 | CASSLVETYNEQFF
TRBJ2-7 | TRBV2 | CARQTAPGEGNYEQYF
TRBJ1-5 | TRBV27 | CASSLNGGLSNQPQHF
TRBJ2-5 | TRBV11-2 | CASSLQGEETQYF
TRBJ2-7 | TRBV30 | CAWSGWDRRGYEQYF
TRBJ2-7 | TRBV10-3 | CAISGTGGYEQYF
TRBJ2-4 | TRBV9 | CASSPGTGVAKNIQYF
TRBJ2-3 | TRBV6-5 | CASSYSRGTDTQYF
TRBJ2-1 | TRBV19 | CASSMMASGSNEQFF
TRBJ2-1 | TRBV7-9 | CASSYGQINEQFF
TRBJ2-1 | TRBV29-1 | CSVLSGRSYNEQFF
TRBJ2-7 | TRBV30 | CAWSTGTGSYEQYF
TRBJ1-4 | TRBV7-6 | CASSLRGGNLEKLFF
TRBJ2-3 | TRBV28 | CASSYQALNTDTQYF
TRBJ1-5 | TRBV12-2 | CAPENGKRGSSNQPQHF
. | TRBV6-5 | CASSYSRPGFANEQYF
TRBJ2-3 | TRBV6-4 | CASTPTSGGTDTQYF
TRBJ2-1 | TRBV19 | CASRATSGAYNEQFF
TRBJ2-2 | TRBV5-1 | CASSLEGLASNEAGELFF
TRBJ2-7 | TRBV19 | CASSTGVGNEQYF
TRBJ1-2 | TRBV7-9 | CASSLDSGFGYTF
TRBJ2-5 | TRBV2 | CASSEGYGESETQYF
TRBJ2-5 | TRBV4-1 | CASSQGGNQETQYF
TRBJ2-7 | TRBV28 | CASSFSGGLNEQYF
TRBJ1-6 | TRBV5-1 | CASSLTRDLNSPLHF
TRBJ2-1 | TRBV18 | CASSPVPGRPYNEQFF
TRBJ2-1 | TRBV5-1 | CASSGGTDNEQFF
TRBJ2-1 | TRBV18 | CASSKGTSGEEQFF
TRBJ2-3 | TRBV6-5 | CASSYRGDTQYF
TRBJ2-7 | TRBV30 | CAWSAPSSRSFEQYF
TRBJ2-1 | TRBV29-1 | CSVPPTSDRQFF
TRBJ2-1 | TRBV28 | CASSFGREQFF
TRBJ2-5 | TRBV5-6 | CASSGGTERQETQYF
TRBJ2-7 | TRBV18 | CASSRTGDSYEQYF
TRBJ2-4 | TRBV10-3 | CAISAAGGSDKNIQYF
TRBJ1-2 | TRBV7-9 | CASSLDRQVEGYTF
TRBJ2-1 | TRBV5-1 | CASSLFGGRPWVEQFF
TRBJ2-7 | TRBV6-6 | CASSYSQEQYF
TRBJ1-2 | TRBV10-3 | CAISGWTAPNYGYTF
TRBJ2-2 | TRBV19 | CASSMLAGGLELFF
TRBJ2-5 | TRBV4-1 | CASSHKASGLETQYF
TRBJ2-3 | TRBV4-2 | CASGWGTASTDTQYF
TRBJ2-7 | TRBV9 | CASSVGGQGLYEQYF
TRBJ1-2 | TRBV11-2 | CASSDRQGLGYGYTF
TRBJ1-2 | TRBV28 | CASSLPGTPNYGYTF
TRBJ2-7 | TRBV5-1 | CASSLARSSGMENEQYF
TRBJ2-7 | TRBV5-4 | CASSLAGASYEQYF